What follows describes a single TCR beta chain. The clone's antigen remains unknown. There are no base qualities to consult, and no much larger clone falls within one base. This specimen belongs to a study of cytomegalovirus exposure and HLA in healthy donors (dated by TCRdb to 2017 to 2019). Concerning the study at large: An earlier analysis of about 560 of the donors reported roughly 300 Gb of sequence data and 117 million unique TCR beta sequences obtained from 180 million or so T cells. An early release that covered some 630 HLA-typed donors contained approximately 300 gigabases of sequencing data and roughly 84 million unique TCR sequences. Among the roughly 400 genotyped donors, under 90% belonged to the genetic ancestry cluster associated with self-reported Caucasian donors. The aim of the study was to test whether cataloging public T cell receptors could identify signatures of past pathogen exposure. The study used immunosequencing to profile the T cell repertoires of approximately 630 subjects and linked those repertoires to cytomegalovirus serostatus. Besides the first cohort of 666 subjects, a separate validation cohort made up of 120 different subjects was used. The study combined high-throughput TCR immunosequencing, statistical association of individual TCRs with disease status, and machine learning to predict cytomegalovirus infection status. A later analysis re-examined previously published TCR beta repertoires from more than 550 donors and added high-resolution HLA genotyping to investigate patterns of TCR occurrence. In the later analysis, no new phenotypic data were used to find candidate immune exposures; instead, reliance was placed on TCR beta sequences and their occurrence across donors. An earlier analysis of roughly 580 of the donors used high-throughput TCR beta sequencing to judge whether each TCR beta V gene segment behaved as functional or pseudogenic. Donor age, sex, ethnicity and CMV serostatus were compiled alongside the repertoire data. Genome-wide SNP genotypes for about three fifths of the roughly 670 donors were used in a later genetic analysis, which treated that subset as a discovery cohort. All discovery cohort repertoires had been generated using a single sequencing platform. HLA typing covered class I and class II loci at four-digit resolution. Typing coverage differed by locus: A, B, C, DRB1 and DQB1 were typed in about 620-640 donors, DQA1 in 500 to 550, DPA1 in around 580, and DPB1 in around 440. Five DR-DQ haplotypes were handled as single units for association and clustering, since linkage in the cohort was strong. On average, about 200,000 unique TCR beta nucleotide sequences were sequenced per donor among about 400 genotyped donors of the cohort, with 15% to 20% of those sequences being non-productive.

In total, approximately 700 healthy bone marrow donors made up the cohort. At the time of sampling, every cohort member was nominally healthy, though immune exposures that went unrecorded were likely present. The donor was CMV seropositive and was included in the group of 250 to 300 seropositive cohort members. A peripheral blood sample was provided by each donor, and peripheral blood mononuclear cells were used for TCR beta sequencing. The Qiagen DNeasy Blood Extraction Kit was used to extract genomic DNA from the blood cell samples. The germline V gene (reference sequence) yields MNHEY for CDR1 and SMNVEV for CDR2. The CDR3 starts with the cysteine, ends with the phenylalanine, and has 14 residues. This entry keeps only the CDR3 DNA: 42 bases, framed from base 1. V trim: 6 bases; J trim: 1 base; unmatched bases: 6. Library method: the immunoSEQ multiplex PCR assay. For the multiplex PCR, a mixture combining 60 forward primers for TCR Vbeta segments and 13 reverse primers for TCR Jbeta segments was used. The CDR3 region of rearranged TCR beta genes was amplified from genomic DNA with a multiplex PCR assay. Amplified TCR beta libraries were sequenced as 87-base-pair reads on the Illumina HiSeq System. The authors processed their data as follows. In a later analysis, some 80 million unique TCR beta chains were counted across the approximately 620 repertoires, and about 9.9 million of these chains were shared by at least two donors. Raw reads were error-corrected and collapsed into unique sequences with a nearest-neighbor algorithm that merged closely related sequences to remove PCR and sequencing errors. To assign V, D and J gene segments, CDR3 sequences were aligned to IMGT reference sequences. Each retained sequence needed at least a six-nucleotide match to both a V gene segment and a J gene segment. Rearrangements were classified as productive when the CDR3 lacked stop codons and remained in frame with V and J, and all other rearrangements were classified as non-productive. CDR3 was defined according to IMGT convention as the region running from the second conserved V-encoded cysteine to the conserved J-encoded phenylalanine. In an earlier analysis of 550 to 650 of the donors, sequences lacking an unambiguous match to a single V gene segment were excluded. In an earlier analysis of several hundred of the donors, a V segment was called functional when productive rearrangements were above 56.7%, and segregating when the standard deviation between donors exceeded 5%. A statistical classification framework was built to diagnose cytomegalovirus status from the catalog of TCR beta chain sequences. A later analysis assigned V and J genes by comparing TCR nucleotide sequences with IMGT/GENE-DB human TR gene sequences. In a later analysis, CDR3 sequences and most-parsimonious VDJ recombination scenarios were assigned using the TCRdist pipeline. In a later analysis, each TCR beta chain was defined by its CDR3 amino acid sequence together with its V-gene family, and reads without a unique V-gene family were excluded. To address suspected cross-contamination and a sequencing artifact, a later analysis removed 550 to 750 highly shared, low-generation-probability nucleotide sequences. For each public chain, a later analysis derived a clonal expansion index from normalized ranks of inferred template counts within each repertoire. In a later analysis, generation probabilities were computed with a VDJ recombination model fitted to out-of-frame rearrangements, and the resulting probabilities were checked against IGoR. Hypergeometric tests were used in a later analysis to score TCR-TCR, TCR-HLA and TCR-CMV co-occurrence, with a repertoire-size bias correction applied to the TCR pairs. To estimate false discovery rates, a later analysis permuted the HLA or CMV assignments 20 times. In a later analysis, co-occurring TCRs were grouped using DBSCAN, and TCRdist sequence similarity was added for clustering within HLA-allele-positive subsets. Repertoires with fewer than 30,000 or more than 120,000 public chains were left out of co-occurrence clustering, as were five repertoires with anomalous nucleotide sharing. The clones in this table, taken by TCRdb from immuneACCESS, are in-frame only. Not every clone is retained; where verified, under half of the shortfall comes from an unresolved V gene, and the cause of the rest is unknown. V and J calls and clone size follow that table, whereas D and trimming were derived from the DNA. Recorded for this sample are 100,000 to 150,000 clones; around 76% of them occurred a single time. About 12% of the sample belongs to the ten largest clones.

What the study reported, not specific to this receptor: In a later analysis, HLA-associated TCR beta chains were found to be more clonally expanded and to have lower generation probabilities than equally common non-associated chains. A cluster of highly shared sequence variants was judged likely to be a technical artifact of the sequencing pipeline. HLA typing was unavailable for some donors at each locus, so association tests used only the typed subset. CMV serostatus was the only immune exposure information available for the cohort. It was suggested by the authors that the approach could potentially be generalized to other disease states and immunological phenotypes. The classifier was reported to diagnose cytomegalovirus status with high specificity and sensitivity in both the original and validation cohorts. A further reported finding was that TCR beta sequences accurately predicted the HLA-A and HLA-B alleles for most subjects in the first cohort. According to a later analysis, TCR association rates differed among HLA loci, with DRB1 alleles showing the most associated TCRs and HLA-C alleles showing the fewest. Most CMV-associated TCR beta chains appeared to be HLA-restricted in a later analysis, and the HLA associations seemed to be driven largely by CMV exposure. In the study, some 180 TCR beta chains were listed as associated with cytomegalovirus. Across donors, most TCR sequences were observed very rarely, whereas some public TCRs were present in many individuals. An earlier analysis of 587 of the donors showed that most TCR beta V segments appeared in productive rearrangements either about 90% or about 30% of the time, which broadly matched IMGT annotations. A few of the identified cytomegalovirus-associated TCR beta chains were confirmed in vitro to be specific for cytomegalovirus antigens. A later genetic analysis reported fewer N-insertions in productive TCRs among donors in an Asian-associated ancestry cluster than the 666-donor mean. In a later genetic analysis, a missense DCLRE1C variant was associated with V-gene and J-gene trimming of TCR beta chains, and the association was replicated in an independent cohort. According to a later analysis, parvovirus B19, influenza, CMV and Epstein-Barr virus appeared linked to several top co-occurrence clusters. The 87-base-pair reads could not distinguish some IMGT-functional V segments, including TRBV6-2 and TRBV6-3, so those segments were excluded. Correlated functional status among segregating V segments might be attributable to linkage disequilibrium, but an unknown experimental factor could not be ruled out. Because counts were too low, 15 to 20 rarely observed V segments, including chromosome 9 orphons, were excluded from the earlier analysis of fewer than 650 of the donors. A later analysis associated some 17,000 TCR beta sequences with specific HLA alleles at a false discovery rate of 0.05. When HLA alleles, especially DR and DQ, strongly co-occurred, TCR associations were difficult to assign to individual alleles. Sequencing depth was assumed to be roughly uniform across donors in the presence/absence analyses, though that assumption may not hold. The cohort was sequenced for TCR beta chains only, and without alpha or paired-chain data the features that could be detected were limited.

The sample comprised PBMCs. This receptor was taken from a woman aged 55-75 years in good health and CMV-seropositive. The chain joins TRBV27 to TRBJ2-7; 7 bases in between match TRBD2. The DNA sequence is given as TGTGCCAGCAGGGTAGCGGGCGATTCCTACGAGCAGTACTTC. Translated, this is CASRVAGDSYEQYF.